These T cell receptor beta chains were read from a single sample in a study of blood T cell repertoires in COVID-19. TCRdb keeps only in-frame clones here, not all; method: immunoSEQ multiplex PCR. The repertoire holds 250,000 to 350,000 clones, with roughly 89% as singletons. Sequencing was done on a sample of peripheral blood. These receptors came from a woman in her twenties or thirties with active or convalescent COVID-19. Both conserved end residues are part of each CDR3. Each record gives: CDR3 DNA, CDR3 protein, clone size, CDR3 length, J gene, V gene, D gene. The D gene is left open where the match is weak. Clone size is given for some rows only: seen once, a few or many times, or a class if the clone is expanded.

DNA: TGTGCCAGCATGGGGCAGGAACCGGACAGGGGAAACTATGGCTACACCTTC
CDR3: CASMGQEPDRGNYGYTF
size: -
length: 17
J: TRBJ1-2
V: TRBV27
D: TRBD1

DNA: TGTGCCAGCAGCTTGGACCCGACAGGACGGGAGCTGTTTTTT
CDR3: CASSLDPTGRELFF
size: -
length: 14
J: TRBJ2-2
V: TRBV5-5
D: -

DNA: TGTGCCAGCAGTGATCTCCAGGGCGGTGAAGCTTTCTTT
CDR3: CASSDLQGGEAFF
size: -
length: 13
J: TRBJ1-1
V: TRBV2
D: -

DNA: TGTGCCAGCAGCTTGGGAAGCGGGGGGGTTTTAGGAGATACGCAGTATTTT
CDR3: CASSLGSGGVLGDTQYF
size: -
length: 17
J: TRBJ2-3
V: TRBV5-4
D: TRBD2

DNA: TGTGCCAGCAGCCCACAGCCGGGACAGGGGGCGAATACGCAGTATTTT
CDR3: CASSPQPGQGANTQYF
size: once
length: 16
J: TRBJ2-3
V: TRBV7-2
D: TRBD1

DNA: TGTGCCAGCAGCTTTAACAGGGGGCGCAGGAGTGAAAAACTGTTTTTT
CDR3: CASSFNRGRRSEKLFF
size: -
length: 16
J: TRBJ1-4
V: TRBV5-8
D: TRBD1

DNA: TGCGCCAGCAGCCCCGGGGGAACCAGCTCCTACGAGCAGTACTTC
CDR3: CASSPGGTSSYEQYF
size: -
length: 15
J: TRBJ2-7
V: TRBV4-3
D: -

DNA: TGTGCCTGGAGTGGGGTAGCGGGGGTCACAGATACGCAGTATTTT
CDR3: CAWSGVAGVTDTQYF
size: -
length: 15
J: TRBJ2-3
V: TRBV30
D: TRBD2

DNA: TGTGCCAGCAGCCGAACCCTATATTCCTATGGCTACACCTTC
CDR3: CASSRTLYSYGYTF
size: -
length: 14
J: TRBJ1-2
V: TRBV27
D: -

DNA: TGCGCCAGCGTTGCCCCCAGCGGGCGTTGGATTCCTAGCACAGATACGCAGTATTTT
CDR3: CASVAPSGRWIPSTDTQYF
size: once
length: 19
J: TRBJ2-3
V: TRBV23-1
D: -

DNA: TGCGCCAGCAGCCAAGGGGACAGTAGCAAGAATGAGCAGTTCTTC
CDR3: CASSQGDSSKNEQFF
size: -
length: 15
J: TRBJ2-1
V: TRBV4-1
D: TRBD1

DNA: TGTGCCAGCAGCTTGGTCCGAGTTTATGGCTACACCTTC
CDR3: CASSLVRVYGYTF
size: -
length: 13
J: TRBJ1-2
V: TRBV5-8
D: -

DNA: TGTGCCAGCAGCCTAGGGACAGAGCAGTTCTTC
CDR3: CASSLGTEQFF
size: -
length: 11
J: TRBJ2-1
V: TRBV5-4
D: -

DNA: TGTGCCAGCAGCCAAAAGACAGGGGCAGGTGAAGCTTTCTTT
CDR3: CASSQKTGAGEAFF
size: -
length: 14
J: TRBJ1-1
V: TRBV7-3
D: TRBD1

DNA: TGTGCCAGCAGCTTAACAGGCTCAGGGGGCGGTGAGCAGTTCTTC
CDR3: CASSLTGSGGGEQFF
size: once
length: 15
J: TRBJ2-1
V: TRBV7-3
D: TRBD1

DNA: TGTGCCAGCAGCCTCGGGACCGGAGGGCAGCCCCAGCATTTT
CDR3: CASSLGTGGQPQHF
size: -
length: 14
J: TRBJ1-5
V: TRBV5-6
D: -

DNA: TGCGCCAGCATTGGGACAGGGGCTCCGAACACTGAAGCTTTCTTT
CDR3: CASIGTGAPNTEAFF
size: -
length: 15
J: TRBJ1-1
V: TRBV10-1
D: TRBD1

DNA: TGCGCCAGTTCAGGACAGGACCAAGAGACCCAGTACTTC
CDR3: CASSGQDQETQYF
size: once
length: 13
J: TRBJ2-5
V: TRBV5-1
D: TRBD1

DNA: TGCGCCAGCACCATGGGGCAGGGAAGGCAAGAGACCCAGTACTTC
CDR3: CASTMGQGRQETQYF
size: once
length: 15
J: TRBJ2-5
V: TRBV5-1
D: -

DNA: TGTGCCAGCAGGCCTACCCACTCTGGAAACACCATATATTTT
CDR3: CASRPTHSGNTIYF
size: -
length: 14
J: TRBJ1-3
V: TRBV7-2
D: -

DNA: TGTGCCAGCTCACGACCGGACAGGGATGAGGCTTTCTTT
CDR3: CASSRPDRDEAFF
size: -
length: 13
J: TRBJ1-1
V: TRBV18
D: TRBD1

DNA: TGTGCCAGCAGTCGACGGGGGGTCGATGGCTACACCTTC
CDR3: CASSRRGVDGYTF
size: few
length: 13
J: TRBJ1-2
V: TRBV27
D: -

DNA: TGTGCCAGCAAACCCGGACTACCAGCAAGCGAGCAGTACTTC
CDR3: CASKPGLPASEQYF
size: -
length: 14
J: TRBJ2-7
V: TRBV19
D: -

DNA: TGTGCCACCAGTGTCGGAGGGGAGGCGGACAATGAGCAGTTCTTC
CDR3: CATSVGGEADNEQFF
size: once
length: 15
J: TRBJ2-1
V: TRBV24-1
D: -

DNA: TGTGCCAGCAGCCATATGACACGCGACGGTGCAGGGCCCCAGCATTTT
CDR3: CASSHMTRDGAGPQHF
size: -
length: 16
J: TRBJ1-5
V: TRBV14
D: -

DNA: TGTGCCTGGAGCGTTGGGCAGCTTATTTATGGCTACACCTTC
CDR3: CAWSVGQLIYGYTF
size: -
length: 14
J: TRBJ1-2
V: TRBV30
D: -

DNA: TGTGCCAGCAGCTTCCTGGCGGGGGGGCAAGGTGAGCAGTTCTTC
CDR3: CASSFLAGGQGEQFF
size: -
length: 15
J: TRBJ2-1
V: TRBV7-9
D: TRBD2

DNA: TGTGCCAGCAGCAATAGGGAGGAGCACTTC
CDR3: CASSNREEHF
size: -
length: 10
J: TRBJ2-7
V: TRBV7-6
D: -

DNA: TGCGCCAGCAGCCGTGGACAGGGGACCTGGAACACTGAAGCTTTCTTT
CDR3: CASSRGQGTWNTEAFF
size: -
length: 16
J: TRBJ1-1
V: TRBV4-1
D: TRBD1

DNA: TGTGCCAGTACCGAAGGACAGGGGAAGGGCTACGAGCAGTACTTC
CDR3: CASTEGQGKGYEQYF
size: -
length: 15
J: TRBJ2-7
V: TRBV19
D: TRBD1

DNA: TGTGCCAGCACCTTCGGGGAAGAGACCCAGTACTTC
CDR3: CASTFGEETQYF
size: -
length: 12
J: TRBJ2-5
V: TRBV12-3/TRBV12-4
D: -

DNA: TGTGCCAGTAGACACAGGACAGGGCACACTGAAGCTTTCTTT
CDR3: CASRHRTGHTEAFF
size: -
length: 14
J: TRBJ1-1
V: TRBV19
D: TRBD1

DNA: TGTGCCAGCAGTTCTCGGACAGGGGCGAGAAATTCACCCCTCCACTTT
CDR3: CASSSRTGARNSPLHF
size: -
length: 16
J: TRBJ1-6
V: TRBV28
D: TRBD1

DNA: TGCGCCAGCAGCCAAGCTCCCACGGGACAGGACCTTGAAGCTTTCTTT
CDR3: CASSQAPTGQDLEAFF
size: -
length: 16
J: TRBJ1-1
V: TRBV4-1
D: TRBD1

DNA: TGTGCCAGCAGCTTCGGGCGGGGGGCCCGCACAGATACGCAGTATTTT
CDR3: CASSFGRGARTDTQYF
size: -
length: 16
J: TRBJ2-3
V: TRBV13
D: TRBD2

DNA: TGTGCCTGGAGTGGAGGGACAGGGGATGGCTACACCTTC
CDR3: CAWSGGTGDGYTF
size: few
length: 13
J: TRBJ1-2
V: TRBV30
D: TRBD1

DNA: TGTGCCATCAGTGAGTCACGGGGTCCCACTAACAATCAGCCCCAGCATTTT
CDR3: CAISESRGPTNNQPQHF
size: -
length: 17
J: TRBJ1-5
V: TRBV10-3
D: -

DNA: TGTGCCAGCAGTGCGACTAGCGGGGCGGGAGATACGCAGTATTTT
CDR3: CASSATSGAGDTQYF
size: -
length: 15
J: TRBJ2-3
V: TRBV6-4
D: TRBD2

DNA: TGCGCCAGCAGCTTGTTCGGGAATCAGCCCCAGCATTTT
CDR3: CASSLFGNQPQHF
size: -
length: 13
J: TRBJ1-5
V: TRBV5-1
D: -

DNA: TGTGCCAGCAGTTACGGGGCTAGCGGGGGGTACCAAGAGACCCAGTACTTC
CDR3: CASSYGASGGYQETQYF
size: -
length: 17
J: TRBJ2-5
V: TRBV6-2/TRBV6-3
D: TRBD2

DNA: TGTGCCAGCAGCGTTATTGGGGGCGCAGATACGCAGTATTTT
CDR3: CASSVIGGADTQYF
size: once
length: 14
J: TRBJ2-3
V: TRBV9
D: -

DNA: TGTGCCACCAGTGATTTAGCGGGCACTTACGAGCAGTACTTC
CDR3: CATSDLAGTYEQYF
size: -
length: 14
J: TRBJ2-7
V: TRBV24-1
D: -

DNA: TGTGCCAGCAGCTTAACGTGGGGGGACGAGCAGTACTTC
CDR3: CASSLTWGDEQYF
size: -
length: 13
J: TRBJ2-7
V: TRBV7-3
D: -

DNA: TGTGCCTGGAGATCAGGGGCTGATGGCTACACCTTC
CDR3: CAWRSGADGYTF
size: -
length: 12
J: TRBJ1-2
V: TRBV30
D: -

DNA: TGTGCCACCAGTGGAGGTTTGAGGGGGGGCAACACAGATACGCAGTATTTT
CDR3: CATSGGLRGGNTDTQYF
size: -
length: 17
J: TRBJ2-3
V: TRBV24-1
D: -

DNA: TGTGCCAGTAGTATACTAGCGGGGGACACCGGGGAGCTGTTTTTT
CDR3: CASSILAGDTGELFF
size: -
length: 15
J: TRBJ2-2
V: TRBV19
D: TRBD2

DNA: TGTGCCAGCAGCTTAGTACCACGGGACACTGAAGCTTTCTTT
CDR3: CASSLVPRDTEAFF
size: -
length: 14
J: TRBJ1-1
V: TRBV7-3
D: -

DNA: TGTGCCAGCAGCTCGACAGGGGGCACGAACACTGAAGCTTTCTTT
CDR3: CASSSTGGTNTEAFF
size: -
length: 15
J: TRBJ1-1
V: TRBV7-6
D: TRBD1

DNA: TGTGCCAGCAGCTCCAGGGGGATGACTGAAGCTTTCTTT
CDR3: CASSSRGMTEAFF
size: -
length: 13
J: TRBJ1-1
V: TRBV13
D: TRBD1

DNA: TGCGCCAGCAGCTTGGGGCAGGGGGTGTTTAGTGAAGCTTTCTTT
CDR3: CASSLGQGVFSEAFF
size: -
length: 15
J: TRBJ1-1
V: TRBV5-1
D: TRBD1

DNA: TGTGCCAGCAGCTTGGCGGGGAGCACAGATACGCAGTATTTT
CDR3: CASSLAGSTDTQYF
size: once
length: 14
J: TRBJ2-3
V: TRBV5-4
D: -

DNA: TGCGCCAGCAGCTTATCGGCGGGGGGGGCCGAAGATACGCAGTATTTT
CDR3: CASSLSAGGAEDTQYF
size: -
length: 16
J: TRBJ2-3
V: TRBV5-1
D: TRBD2

DNA: TGTGCCAGCAGCCAAGCTCCGGGGCAGCCCCAGCATTTT
CDR3: CASSQAPGQPQHF
size: -
length: 13
J: TRBJ1-5
V: TRBV4-2
D: -

DNA: TGTGCCAGCAGCCAAGGTGGGGGGAAGAGGACGGACTCCAAAAACATTCAGTACTTC
CDR3: CASSQGGGKRTDSKNIQYF
size: -
length: 19
J: TRBJ2-4
V: TRBV4-2
D: -

DNA: TGTGCCAGCAGGGGGCCTTCAGATACGCAGTATTTT
CDR3: CASRGPSDTQYF
size: -
length: 12
J: TRBJ2-3
V: TRBV6-5
D: -

DNA: TGTGCCAGCTCACTCTCCGGGACTAGTGCATCCTACGAGCAGTACTTC
CDR3: CASSLSGTSASYEQYF
size: -
length: 16
J: TRBJ2-7
V: TRBV18
D: TRBD2

DNA: TGTGCCAGCAGTCATATGACTAGTATAGAGACCCAGTACTTC
CDR3: CASSHMTSIETQYF
size: -
length: 14
J: TRBJ2-5
V: TRBV2
D: -

DNA: TGTGCCAGCTCACGAGAAACAGGCTCCGGGGAGCTGTTTTTT
CDR3: CASSRETGSGELFF
size: -
length: 14
J: TRBJ2-2
V: TRBV18
D: -